This T cell receptor (beta chain) was sequenced in a study of cytomegalovirus exposure and HLA in healthy donors. Study observations and caveats: Cytomegalovirus association was listed for approximately 160 TCR beta chains. The records held CMV serostatus as the only immune exposure information.

As for this clone: Its matching antigen is unknown.

Per germline, CDR1 GTSNPN and CDR2 SVGIG (reference sequence). This CDR3 is 13 amino acids long. The V end lost 0 bases, the J end lost 0 bases, and 6 bases lay between the germline ends. Primers included in the PCR were 60 Vbeta and 13 Jbeta primers. Libraries were prepared by immunoSEQ multiplex PCR; TCRdb keeps only in-frame clonotypes and omits some of them. The sample has approximately 58,000 clones, and its top ten clones hold around 12%. The rearrangement joins TRBV30 to TRBJ2-7; TRBD2 might be the D (5 bases). The sequence was obtained from a man between 18 and 35 years old in good health and CMV-seropositive. Sample: PBMCs. The DNA of the CDR3 is TGTGCCTGGAGTGTCACTAGCTCCTACGAGCAGTACTTC. This translates into CAWSVTSSYEQYF.